Below are 8 T cell receptor beta chains sequenced from a single sample in a study of blood T cells in healthy people across ages. Combining a sample-barcoded 5' primer with a J-beta primer mix, a second PCR ran for 7 to 11 cycles. One entry per CDR3 protein, called by TCRdb with MiXCR from the 5' RACE reads. The sample holds over 950,000 distinct CDR3 sequences; 51% are singletons and the top ten take around 21%. Material: blood. These receptors came from a woman between 55 and 75 years old in good health.

This sequence joins TRBV30 and TRBJ2-5, with a weak D call TRBD2 (6 bases). Near its end, the DNA agrees better with TRBJ2-7, so the J call may be wrong. Looked up from germline, CDR1 is GTSNPN and CDR2 is SVGIG (reference sequence). This CDR3 contains 15 residues. CDR3 coding DNA: TGTGCCTGGGGATATGGGGACTTCCTCTCCTACGAGCAGTACTTC. Translation: CAWGYGDFLSYEQYF.

Here the CDR3 DNA reads TGTGCCAGCAGCCCCTCGGCCAACGTCCTGACTTTC. It specifies CASSPSANVLTF. The V gene is TRBV6-5, the J gene TRBJ2-6; D gene unclear. This CDR3 has 12 residues. Trimming pared 6 bases from V and 6 bases from J, leaving 6 bases between. Germline-derived CDR1 and CDR2 are MNHEY and SVGAGI.

This clonotype showed up just a few times. The gene calls are TRBV3-1 and TRBJ2-1; 7 bases agree with TRBD2. Germline V gene lookup returns CDR1 LGHDT and CDR2 YNNKEL (reference sequence). J was trimmed by 5 bases and V by 8 bases; bases with no gene match: 9. This CDR3 has 14 residues. The CDR3 coding sequence is TGTGCCAGCGGGGGAGGGATTCGCAACAATGAGCAGTTCTTC. Amino acid sequence: CASGGGIRNNEQFF.

This chain connects TRBV6-4 to TRBJ2-5, with D possibly being TRBD1 (5 bases). The CDR3 totals 15 residues. From germline, CDR1 is MRHNA and CDR2 SNTAGT. Trimming pared 4 bases from V and 5 bases from J, leaving 17 bases between. CDR3 nucleotide sequence: TGTGCCAGCAGTGTTTTTCAGGGTTCGCGGGAGACCCAGTACTTC. This sequence encodes CASSVFQGSRETQYF.

J is TRBJ2-1 and V is TRBV7-8, with 11 positions matching TRBD2. Near its end, the DNA agrees better with TRBJ2-7, so the J call may be wrong. Germline CDR1 SGHVS, CDR2 FQNEAQ. The CDR3 sequence is 17 residues long. Written as DNA, the CDR3 is TGTGCCAGCAGCCCATTTGCCACTAGCGGGAGTTACAATGAGCAGTACTTC. It is translated as CASSPFATSGSYNEQYF.

This clonotype was observed a few times. V usage is TRBV28 and J usage is TRBJ1-2, with TRBD1 matching 10 bases. CDR1 and CDR2 from the germline V gene are MDHEN and SYDVKM. The CDR3 consists of 17 residues. The junction had 13 bases not matched to a gene; V was cut back by 3 bases and J by 6 bases. CDR3 coding DNA: TGTGCCAGCAGTTTGACAGGGGGCTTTCCTGGTGCGGATGGCTACACCTTC. Its translation is CASSLTGGFPGADGYTF.

This chain joins TRBV29-1 and TRBJ2-5; D is unresolved. TRBJ2-7 explains the end of the DNA better; the J call may be wrong. This CDR3 region has 12 residues. Germline V lookup: CDR1 SQVTM, CDR2 ANQGSEA. The DNA for the CDR3 is TGCAGCGTCTTAACTCCCAGCCCCGAGCAGTACTTC. Its translation is CSVLTPSPEQYF.

Written as DNA, the CDR3 is TGTGCCAGCAGCCTCGGAGGGGGTTATAGTGAAGCTTTCTTT. Amino acid sequence: CASSLGGGYSEAFF. The chain combines TRBV12-3 or TRBV12-4 with TRBJ1-1; weak D call: TRBD1 (6 bases). The CDR3 is made up of 14 amino acids. The ends were cut back, 6 bases at V and 7 bases at J, with 18 bases in the middle.